This T cell receptor beta chain originates from a study of beta chain features in type 1 diabetes. Study findings and constraints: Any PCR bias toward short templates would affect both groups alike. More deletions and fewer insertions at VDJ junctions were seen in type 1 diabetes patients.

To note about this clone: Its antigen is currently unknown.

The CDR3 totals 16 residues. The entirety of the isolated RNA underwent reverse transcription, so expressed TCRB transcripts were sequenced. The assay was immunoSEQ multiplex PCR, and TCRdb's table has in-frame clones only and misses some. The data show fewer than 350,000 clones, under 8.5% seen once. Input material: central memory CD4+ T cells from blood. The TCR was taken from a woman between 18 and 29 years old in good health. The J gene is TRBJ2-1, the V gene TRBV21-1; TRBD1 is the table's D call, not checked against the DNA. TRBV21-1 is a listed pseudogene. The CDR3 DNA reads as TGTGCCAGCAGCAAGCGTCGGACAAGCTCCTACAATGAGCAGTTCTTC. It yields the protein CASSKRRTSSYNEQFF.